This T cell receptor (beta chain) was recorded in a study of cytomegalovirus exposure and HLA in healthy donors. Study context: Some 90 million unique TCRs from HLA-typed donors were held in an early data release.

As for this clone: Its antigen remains unknown.

It was with 60 Vbeta and 13 Jbeta primers that the PCR ran. This table comes from immunoSEQ multiplex PCR, and its TCRdb copy is limited to in-frame clones, with some not included. Here the sample spans 150,000 to 200,000 clones, roughly 80% being singletons. The CDR3 extends over 15 amino acids. V lost 5 bases, J lost 7 bases, and 9 bases stayed unmatched. Germline V lookup: CDR1 MNHEY, CDR2 SVGAGI. Study-wide results and limits: Clonal expansion, a later analysis showed, was greater in HLA-associated TCR beta chains than in equally common others.

This TCR was recovered from a woman in her 30s in good health and CMV-seropositive. The rearrangement links TRBV6-5 to TRBJ2-1; TRBD2 matches at 9 bases. Input material: PBMCs. The CDR3 sequence is CASSPLGSGSNEQFF. CDR3 nucleotide sequence: TGTGCCAGCAGTCCCCTAGGTAGCGGGAGTAATGAGCAGTTCTTC.